These T cell receptor beta chains were read from a single sample in a study of breast tumors, draining lymph nodes, adjacent tissues. TCRdb re-analysed the multiplex PCR reads in MiXCR, keeping a single row per CDR3 protein. Of under 250,000 distinct CDR3 sequences in the sample, about a third were seen once. The sequencing input was axillary lymph node tissue. The source of these receptors is a female donor with breast cancer. Some clones in this sample may be carry-over from other donors' samples. CDR3s include the opening cysteine and the closing phenylalanine or tryptophan. D genes are given only for firm matches. Rows give clone size only sometimes, using once, few, many, or a class for an expanded clone.

j_call: TRBJ2-1; v_call: TRBV11-2; d_call: TRBD2; clone_size: many; cdr3_nt: TGTGCCAGCAGCTTAGAGACTAGCGCGGTGGATGAGCAGTTCTTC; cdr3_aa: CASSLETSAVDEQFF
j_call: TRBJ2-1; v_call: TRBV5-4; d_call: TRBD1; clone_size: .; cdr3_nt: TGTGCCAGCCAAGGGGACAGTCAAAATTGCAATGAGCAGTTCTTC; cdr3_aa: CASQGDSQNCNEQFF
j_call: TRBJ1-2; v_call: TRBV27; d_call: .; clone_size: many; cdr3_nt: TGTGCCAGCAGCCTAAGGGGGGTAGGTGGCTACACCTTC; cdr3_aa: CASSLRGVGGYTF
j_call: TRBJ2-7; v_call: TRBV20-1; d_call: TRBD2; clone_size: many; cdr3_nt: TGCAGTGCTAGAGATCTAAGACTAGCGGCCTACGAGCAGTACTTC; cdr3_aa: CSARDLRLAAYEQYF
j_call: TRBJ2-2; v_call: TRBV6-1; d_call: TRBD2; clone_size: few; cdr3_nt: TGTGCCAGCAGTTCCCGACTAGCGGGAGTGGGCGCCGGGGAGCTGTTTTTT; cdr3_aa: CASSSRLAGVGAGELFF
j_call: TRBJ2-5; v_call: TRBV6-1; d_call: .; clone_size: many; cdr3_nt: TGTGCCAGCAGTTCTACGGTAAACCAAGAGACCCAGTACTTC; cdr3_aa: CASSSTVNQETQYF
j_call: TRBJ2-1; v_call: TRBV6-1; d_call: .; clone_size: .; cdr3_nt: TGTGCCAGCAGTGAAGTGAGGGGTGAGCAGTTCTTC; cdr3_aa: CASSEVRGEQFF
j_call: TRBJ2-1; v_call: TRBV24-1; d_call: .; clone_size: many; cdr3_nt: TGTGCCACCAGTGGGAGTGTGCCCAATGAGCAGTTCTTC; cdr3_aa: CATSGSVPNEQFF
j_call: TRBJ2-1; v_call: TRBV7-9; d_call: .; clone_size: .; cdr3_nt: TGTGCCAGCAGCCTATACCTAGCCTTGGGGGATGAGCAGCTCTTC; cdr3_aa: CASSLYLALGDEQLF
j_call: TRBJ2-1; v_call: TRBV28; d_call: TRBD2; clone_size: many; cdr3_nt: TGTGCCAGCAACGGACTAGCGGGAGTTCGGCTCAATGAGCAGTTCTTC; cdr3_aa: CASNGLAGVRLNEQFF
j_call: TRBJ2-1; v_call: TRBV7-9; d_call: TRBD2; clone_size: many; cdr3_nt: TGTGCCAGCAGAAGCGGGGAGAGCTCCTACAATGAGCAGTTCTTC; cdr3_aa: CASRSGESSYNEQFF
j_call: TRBJ1-2; v_call: TRBV7-2; d_call: TRBD1; clone_size: .; cdr3_nt: TGTGCCAGCAGCATTGACAGGGGAGATGGCTACACCTTC; cdr3_aa: CASSIDRGDGYTF
j_call: TRBJ1-2; v_call: TRBV9; d_call: .; clone_size: .; cdr3_nt: TGTGCCAGCAGCGTATCCCCAGCGGGGTTTGAGAGTGGCTACACCTTC; cdr3_aa: CASSVSPAGFESGYTF
j_call: TRBJ2-1; v_call: TRBV6-4; d_call: TRBD2; clone_size: many; cdr3_nt: TGTGCCAGCAGTCTACTAGCGGGAGACTTCAATGAGCAGTTCTTC; cdr3_aa: CASSLLAGDFNEQFF
j_call: TRBJ2-5; v_call: TRBV20-1; d_call: TRBD1; clone_size: once; cdr3_nt: TGCAGTGTAAAAGGGCAGGGGGCGCGAGAGACCCAGTACTTC; cdr3_aa: CSVKGQGARETQYF
j_call: TRBJ2-3; v_call: TRBV7-9; d_call: .; clone_size: many; cdr3_nt: TGTGCCAGCAGCTTAGGCTGGGGGGATACGCAGTATTTT; cdr3_aa: CASSLGWGDTQYF
j_call: TRBJ2-7; v_call: TRBV19; d_call: .; clone_size: many; cdr3_nt: TGTGCCAGTAGTATAGAAAGCAGCGGGACATTCTACGAGCAGTACTTC; cdr3_aa: CASSIESSGTFYEQYF
j_call: TRBJ1-5; v_call: TRBV7-2; d_call: .; clone_size: many; cdr3_nt: TGTGCCAGCAGCTTAACAGCTGGCAATCAGCCCCAGCATTTT; cdr3_aa: CASSLTAGNQPQHF
j_call: TRBJ2-3; v_call: TRBV15; d_call: TRBD2; clone_size: many; cdr3_nt: TGTGCCACCAGCACTAGCGGGGCCGGGGATACGCAGTATTTT; cdr3_aa: CATSTSGAGDTQYF
j_call: TRBJ2-2; v_call: TRBV6-5; d_call: TRBD2; clone_size: many; cdr3_nt: TGTGCCAGCAGTCCAAGCGGGGGAACCGGGGAGCTGTTTTTT; cdr3_aa: CASSPSGGTGELFF
j_call: TRBJ1-4; v_call: TRBV9; d_call: .; clone_size: many; cdr3_nt: TGTGCCAGCAGCGAAACCGGGACATCAGTTCAAAAACTGTTTTTT; cdr3_aa: CASSETGTSVQKLFF
j_call: TRBJ2-1; v_call: TRBV19; d_call: TRBD2; clone_size: many; cdr3_nt: TGTGCCAGTAGTAAACCGGGACTAGACTTGCATGAGCAGTTCTTC; cdr3_aa: CASSKPGLDLHEQFF